This is a list of T cell receptor beta chains from one sample in a study of cytomegalovirus exposure and HLA in healthy donors. The protocol was immunoSEQ multiplex PCR, while the TCRdb copy is restricted to in-frame clones and leaves out a portion. In the table there are roughly 130,000 clones, around 83% of which are singletons. The sequenced sample consisted of PBMCs. The receptor source for this set is a girl aged 2 to 10 in good health and CMV-seronegative. CDR3s include the opening cysteine and the closing phenylalanine or tryptophan. Each record gives: V gene, J gene, D gene, clone size, CDR3 protein, CDR3 DNA. D genes are given only for firm matches. A clone size is listed for some rows: how often the clone was seen (once, few, many), or a class if it is expanded.

v_call: TRBV27; j_call: TRBJ2-1; d_call: .; clone_size: once; cdr3_aa: CASSLANEQFF; cdr3_nt: TGTGCCAGCAGTTTGGCCAATGAGCAGTTCTTC
v_call: TRBV18; j_call: TRBJ1-2; d_call: .; clone_size: .; cdr3_aa: CASSSGQFNYGYTF; cdr3_nt: TGTGCCAGCTCAAGCGGACAGTTTAACTATGGCTACACCTTC
v_call: TRBV2; j_call: TRBJ2-5; d_call: TRBD2; clone_size: .; cdr3_aa: CATGTSGNMETQYF; cdr3_nt: TGTGCCACCGGGACTAGCGGGAATATGGAGACCCAGTACTTC
v_call: TRBV4-1; j_call: TRBJ1-5; d_call: TRBD1; clone_size: .; cdr3_aa: CASSHHDRAGQPQHF; cdr3_nt: TGCGCCAGCAGCCATCATGACAGGGCCGGTCAGCCCCAGCATTTT
v_call: TRBV29-1; j_call: TRBJ1-5; d_call: .; clone_size: few; cdr3_aa: CSVTISGGLSNQPQHF; cdr3_nt: TGCAGCGTTACTATCTCGGGGGGCCTTAGCAATCAGCCCCAGCATTTT
v_call: TRBV19; j_call: TRBJ2-7; d_call: .; clone_size: .; cdr3_aa: CASSIDQSGNYEQYF; cdr3_nt: TGTGCCAGTAGTATAGATCAGTCAGGGAACTACGAGCAGTACTTC
v_call: TRBV23-1; j_call: TRBJ1-5; d_call: .; clone_size: few; cdr3_aa: CASSQWKTGPNQPQHF; cdr3_nt: TGCGCCAGCAGTCAATGGAAGACAGGCCCAAATCAGCCCCAGCATTTT
v_call: TRBV5-4; j_call: TRBJ2-7; d_call: TRBD2; clone_size: .; cdr3_aa: CASSRGGYAYEQYF; cdr3_nt: TGTGCCAGCAGCCGGGGGGGTTATGCCTACGAGCAGTACTTC
v_call: TRBV7-9; j_call: TRBJ1-3; d_call: .; clone_size: .; cdr3_aa: CASSFGGLSGNTIYF; cdr3_nt: TGTGCCAGCAGCTTTGGGGGGTTGTCCGGAAACACCATATATTTT
v_call: TRBV4-1; j_call: TRBJ2-1; d_call: .; clone_size: .; cdr3_aa: CASSQVNLVAADEQFF; cdr3_nt: TGCGCCAGCAGCCAAGTGAACTTGGTAGCGGCTGATGAGCAGTTCTTC
v_call: TRBV6-6; j_call: TRBJ1-4; d_call: .; clone_size: few; cdr3_aa: CASNPGTESEKLFF; cdr3_nt: TGTGCCAGCAACCCCGGAACAGAATCTGAAAAACTGTTTTTT